These 3 T cell receptor beta chains share one sample of origin, sequenced in a study of CD8+CD57+ T cells in acquired aplastic anemia. It was patients with CD8+CD57+ cell expansion by flow cytometry who were chosen for sequencing. Genomic DNA provided the template from which TCR beta VDJ and CDR3 profiles were obtained. From the reads, TCRdb called clonotypes with MiXCR, one entry per CDR3 protein. The profile shows 160,000 or so distinct CDR3 sequences, roughly 48% of them singletons. Sequences were obtained from sorted CD4+, CD8+, or CD8+CD57+ T cells (not recorded which) from PBMCs. Receptors originate from a human donor with aplastic anemia.

A note on this clonotype: The junction and the germline gene differ at one end; a read error may be behind it. The chain is built from TRBV9 and TRBJ1-1; D remains ambiguous. Germline CDR1 and CDR2: SGDLS and YYNGEE. The CDR3 sequence is 13 residues long. As DNA, the CDR3 is TGTGCCACCGTGAAGACGGCGAACACTGAAGCTTTCTTC. It specifies CATVKTANTEAFF.

On this clonotype: A read error is possible here, since a much larger clone lies one base away. J is TRBJ2-2 and V is TRBV9; D might be TRBD2 (7 bases). The CDR3 is 18 amino acids. In germline, CDR1 is SGDLS, CDR2 YYNGEE. V was pared by 3 bases and J by 4 bases, with 22 bases between. DNA of the CDR3: TGTGCCAGCAGCGCCGAGAAGGGACGGGGGGCGGGCACCGGGGAGCTGTTTTTT. Translation: CASSAEKGRGAGTGELFF.

To note about this clonotype: At one end, the junction sequence differs from germline, possibly due to a read error. The chain combines TRBV6-2 or TRBV6-3 with TRBJ1-2; 9 bases map to TRBD1. This CDR3 is 19 amino acids long. The V gene's germline CDR1 is MNHEY and CDR2 SVGEGT. The CDR3 is CASSYINSPGQGANYGYAF. For the CDR3, the DNA is TGTGCCAGCAGTTACATCAACTCACCGGGACAGGGCGCGAACTATGGCTACGCCTTC.